This T cell receptor beta chain came from a study of T cells in Graves' hyperthyroidism and ophthalmopathy. Study overall: Blood was drawn when the patient was first diagnosed and still untreated. Study-level results: Clonotypes that were expanded in thyroid above 0.001 mostly appeared in blood too.

CDR3 length equals 19 residues. Germline CDR1 is MNHEY and CDR2 is SMNVEV (reference sequence). V lost 7 bases to trimming and J lost 4 bases; unmatched junction nucleotides: 20. RNA transcripts yielded amplified TCR beta CDR3 regions. HTBI primers were employed in a first-round RT-PCR of the TCR CDR3. Each CDR3 protein is one row after TCRdb ran MiXCR on the multiplex PCR reads. The sample lists roughly 170,000 distinct CDR3 sequences, 17% seen once, with roughly 28% in the top ten. In this sample, this clonotype turned up many times. Antigen unknown. The clonotype was recovered from a woman between 45 and 65 years old with Graves' hyperthyroidism. V is TRBV27 and J is TRBJ2-2, with TRBD2 matching over 8 bases. The sequenced sample was blood. This CDR3 is CASTTKIPFGGAGTGELFF. Written as DNA, the CDR3 is TGTGCCAGCACCACTAAAATCCCCTTCGGGGGGGCTGGCACCGGGGAGCTGTTTTTT.